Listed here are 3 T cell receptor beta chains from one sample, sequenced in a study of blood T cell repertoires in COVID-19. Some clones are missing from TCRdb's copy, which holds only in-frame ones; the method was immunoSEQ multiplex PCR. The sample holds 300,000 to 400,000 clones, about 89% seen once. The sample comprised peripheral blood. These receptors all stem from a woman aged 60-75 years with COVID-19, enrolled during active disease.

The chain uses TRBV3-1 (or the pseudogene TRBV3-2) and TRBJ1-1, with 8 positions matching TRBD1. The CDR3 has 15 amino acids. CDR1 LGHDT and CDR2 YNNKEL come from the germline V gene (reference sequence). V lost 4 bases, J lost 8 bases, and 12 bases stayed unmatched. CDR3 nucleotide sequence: TGTGCCAGCAGCCGCCGACAGGGGTTGGTCCACGAAGCTTTCTTT. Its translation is CASSRRQGLVHEAFF.

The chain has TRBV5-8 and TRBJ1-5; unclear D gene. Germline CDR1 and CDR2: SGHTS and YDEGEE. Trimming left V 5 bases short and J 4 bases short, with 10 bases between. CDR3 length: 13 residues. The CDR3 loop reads CASRTEGNQPQHF. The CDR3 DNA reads TGTGCCAGCAGAACGGAGGGAAATCAGCCCCAGCATTTT.

The CDR3: CASSEGRGAYEQYF. The CDR3 DNA reads TGCGCCAGCAGTGAGGGCCGGGGAGCCTACGAGCAGTACTTC. The genes are TRBV10-1 and TRBJ2-7; possibly TRBD2 for D (5 bases). In germline, CDR1 is WNHNN, CDR2 SYGVQD (reference sequence). Trimming cost V 2 bases and J 2 bases, with 10 bases left between them. CDR3 length equals 14 residues.